Described below is a single T cell receptor beta chain sequence and its context. Its antigen is currently unknown. V was pared by 2 bases and J by 3 bases, with 9 bases between. Germline V gene sequence: CDR1 SGHDT, CDR2 YYEEEE. CDR3 length: 13 amino acids. This specimen belongs to a study of cytomegalovirus exposure and HLA in healthy donors. Study-wide context: Genotyping showed 70% to 90% of 300 to 450 donors falling in the Caucasian-associated ancestry cluster.

PCR involved 60 Vbeta and 13 Jbeta primers. Original handling: A later analysis tallied 75 million to 80 million unique TCR beta chains, around 9.9 million of them shared. Here immunoSEQ multiplex PCR was the method, and the copy in TCRdb shows in-frame clones only, minus some. D and trimming come from the DNA, and the V and J calls and clone size come from that table. Here the sample spans some 140,000 clones, around four fifths being singletons. Whole-study results and caveats: Per published accounts, TCR beta sequences correctly predicted the HLA-A and HLA-B alleles of most subjects.

Unrecorded immune exposure was likely among donors, who were nominally healthy when sampled. The TCR comes from a woman between 40 and 55 years old in good health and CMV-seronegative. The chain is built from TRBV5-6 and TRBJ2-7, with a tentative D call TRBD2 (5 bases). The sample comprised PBMCs. The CDR3 here is CASSFLRDYEQYF. In DNA form, the CDR3 reads TGTGCCAGCAGCTTCTTACGGGACTACGAGCAGTACTTC.